This note documents a single T cell receptor (beta chain) sequence. Its antigen is not identified. The data were taken from a study of OX40 agonist ivuxolimab in advanced cancers. The study's findings and limits: CD4+ and CD8+ blood T cells expanded clonally by week 6 at 0.1 to 3.0 mg/kg. Determination of antigen specificity was not performed for the expanded peripheral T cells. On average, CD8+ T cells had more expanded clones than CD4+.

The protocol was immunoSEQ multiplex PCR, while the TCRdb copy is restricted to in-frame clones and leaves out a portion. Of roughly 110,000 clones in the sample, less than 95% were seen once. The germline V gene has CDR1 SGDLS and CDR2 YYNGEE. The CDR3 sequence is 16 residues long. V lost 2 bases and J lost 5, with 19 bases in between. With autoimmune disease history or systemic immunosuppression, patients were excluded. Sequenced here: CD4+ or CD8+ T cells sorted from blood, sampled in a trial of the OX40 agonist ivuxolimab. The receptor was isolated from an adult with an advanced solid tumor such as melanoma, head and neck, liver or kidney cancer. The chain is built from TRBV9 and TRBJ2-5; TRBD2 is a possible D gene (6 bases). The CDR3 region is CASSVGRGSFGETQYF. The CDR3 DNA reads TGTGCCAGCAGCGTCGGGCGGGGTAGTTTCGGGGAGACCCAGTACTTC.